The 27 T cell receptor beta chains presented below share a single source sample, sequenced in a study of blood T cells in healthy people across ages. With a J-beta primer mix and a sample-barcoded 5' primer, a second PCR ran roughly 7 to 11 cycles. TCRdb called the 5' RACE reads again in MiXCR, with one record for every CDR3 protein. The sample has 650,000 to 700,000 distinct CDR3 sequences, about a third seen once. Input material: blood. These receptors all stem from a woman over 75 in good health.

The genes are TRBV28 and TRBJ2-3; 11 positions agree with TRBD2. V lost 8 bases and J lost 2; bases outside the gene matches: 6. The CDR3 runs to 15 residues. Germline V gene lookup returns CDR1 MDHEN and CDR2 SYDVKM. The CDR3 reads CASGIAGGVTDTQYF. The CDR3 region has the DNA TGTGCCAGCGGTATAGCGGGGGGGGTCACAGATACGCAGTATTTT.

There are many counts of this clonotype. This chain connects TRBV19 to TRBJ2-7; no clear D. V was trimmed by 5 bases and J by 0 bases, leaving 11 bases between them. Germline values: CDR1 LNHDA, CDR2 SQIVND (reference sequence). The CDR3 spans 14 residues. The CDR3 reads CASSFRSISYEQYF. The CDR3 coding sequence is TGTGCCAGTAGTTTTCGGTCTATCTCCTACGAGCAGTACTTC.

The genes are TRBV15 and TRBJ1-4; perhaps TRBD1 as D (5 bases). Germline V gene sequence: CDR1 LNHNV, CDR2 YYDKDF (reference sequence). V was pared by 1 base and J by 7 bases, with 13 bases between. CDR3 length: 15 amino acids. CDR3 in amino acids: CATSRGEGGTEKLFF. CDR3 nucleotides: TGTGCCACCAGCAGAGGAGAGGGCGGGACTGAAAAACTGTTTTTT. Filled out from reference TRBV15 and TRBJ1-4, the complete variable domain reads DAMVIQNPRYQVTQFGKPVTLSCSQTLNHNVMYWYQQKSSQAPKLLFHYYDKDFNNEADTPDNFQSRRPNTSFCFLDIRSPGLGDTAMYLCATSRGEGGTEKLFFGSGTQLSVL.

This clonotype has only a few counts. The CDR3: CASNLLTSGFTGELFF. The CDR3 DNA reads as TGTGCCAGCAATCTTCTGACTAGCGGATTCACCGGGGAGCTGTTTTTT. The V gene is TRBV28, the J gene TRBJ2-2, with 9 positions matching TRBD2. The CDR3 covers 16 residues. The germline gives CDR1 MDHEN, CDR2 SYDVKM. The J segment lost 4 bases and the V segment lost 7 bases, leaving 10 bases of the junction unmatched.

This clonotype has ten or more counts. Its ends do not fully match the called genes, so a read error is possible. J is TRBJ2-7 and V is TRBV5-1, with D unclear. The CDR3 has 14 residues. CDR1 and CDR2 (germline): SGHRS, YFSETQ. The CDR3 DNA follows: TGTGCCAGCAGTTTGTCAGGAACCTCCTACGAGCAGTACTTC. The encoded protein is CASSLSGTSYEQYF. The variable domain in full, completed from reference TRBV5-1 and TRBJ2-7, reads KAGVTQTPRYLIKTRGQQVTLSCSPISGHRSVSWYQQTPGQGLQFLFEYFSETQRNKGNFPGRFSGRQFSNSRSEMNVSTLELGDSALYLCASSLSGTSYEQYFGPGTRLTVT.

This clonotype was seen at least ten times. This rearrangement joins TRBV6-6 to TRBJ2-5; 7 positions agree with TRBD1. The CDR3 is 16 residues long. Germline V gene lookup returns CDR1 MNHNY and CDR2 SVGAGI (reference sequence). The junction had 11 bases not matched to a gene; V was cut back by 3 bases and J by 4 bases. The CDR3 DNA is TGTGCCAGCAGTTATAAGTCGATGACAGGGAGAGAGACCCAGTACTTC. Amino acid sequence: CASSYKSMTGRETQYF.

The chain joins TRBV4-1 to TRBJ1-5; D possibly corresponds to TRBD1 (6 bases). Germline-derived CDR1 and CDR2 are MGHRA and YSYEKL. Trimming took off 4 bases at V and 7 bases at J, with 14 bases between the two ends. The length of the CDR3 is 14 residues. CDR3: CASSPYQGNQPQHF. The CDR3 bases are TGCGCCAGCAGCCCCTATCAGGGGAACCAGCCCCAGCATTTT.

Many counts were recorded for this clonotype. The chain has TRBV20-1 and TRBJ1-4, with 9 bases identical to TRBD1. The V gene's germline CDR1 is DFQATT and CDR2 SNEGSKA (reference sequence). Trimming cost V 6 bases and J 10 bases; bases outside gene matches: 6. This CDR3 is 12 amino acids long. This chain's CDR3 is CSATQGAGKLFF. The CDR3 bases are TGCAGTGCCACACAGGGGGCGGGAAAACTGTTTTTT.

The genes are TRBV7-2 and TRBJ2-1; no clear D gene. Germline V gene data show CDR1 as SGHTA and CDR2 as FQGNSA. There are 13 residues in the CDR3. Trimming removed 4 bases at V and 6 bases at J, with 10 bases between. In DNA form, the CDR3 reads TGTGCCAGCAGCTCCCTACCCTCCAATGAGCAGTTCTTC. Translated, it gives CASSSLPSNEQFF. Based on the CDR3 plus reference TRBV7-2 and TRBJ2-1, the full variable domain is GAGVSQSPSNKVTEKGKDVELRCDPISGHTALYWYRQSLGQGLEFLIYFQGNSAPDKSGLPSDRFSAERTGGSVSTLTIQRTQQEDSAVYLCASSSLPSNEQFFGPGTRLTVL.

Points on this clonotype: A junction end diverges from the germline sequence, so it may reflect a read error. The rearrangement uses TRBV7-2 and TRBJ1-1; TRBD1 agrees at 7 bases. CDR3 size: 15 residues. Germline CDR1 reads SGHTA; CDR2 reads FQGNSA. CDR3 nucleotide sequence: TGTGCCAGCAGCTCGACAGGGTTATTGAACATTGAAGCTTTCTTT. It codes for CASSSTGLLNIEAFF.

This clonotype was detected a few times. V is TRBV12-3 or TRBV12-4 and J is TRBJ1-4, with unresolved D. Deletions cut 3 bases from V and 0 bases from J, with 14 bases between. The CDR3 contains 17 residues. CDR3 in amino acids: CASSFRLRGATNEKLFF. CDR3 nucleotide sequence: TGTGCCAGCAGTTTTAGGTTGAGAGGAGCAACTAATGAAAAACTGTTTTTT.

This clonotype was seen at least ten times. CDR3 region: CASRLNSNQPQHF. CDR3 coding DNA: TGTGCCAGCAGACTGAATAGCAATCAGCCCCAGCATTTT. The rearrangement uses TRBV6-5 and TRBJ1-5, with D uncertain. Germline V gives CDR1 MNHEY, CDR2 SVGAGI. Deletions cut 6 bases from V and 0 bases from J, with 6 bases between. This CDR3 is 13 amino acids long.

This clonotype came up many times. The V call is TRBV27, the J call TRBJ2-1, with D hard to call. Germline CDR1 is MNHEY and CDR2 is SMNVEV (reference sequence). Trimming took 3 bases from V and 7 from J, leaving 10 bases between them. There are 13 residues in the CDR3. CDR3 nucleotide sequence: TGTGCCAGCAGTTTCTACCGTGAGAATGAGCAGTTCTTC. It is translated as CASSFYRENEQFF.

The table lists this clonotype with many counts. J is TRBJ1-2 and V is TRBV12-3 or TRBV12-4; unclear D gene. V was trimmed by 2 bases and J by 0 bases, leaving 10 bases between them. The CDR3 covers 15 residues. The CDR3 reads CASSLLPDANYGYTF. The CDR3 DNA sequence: TGTGCCAGCAGTTTACTGCCCGATGCTAACTATGGCTACACCTTC.

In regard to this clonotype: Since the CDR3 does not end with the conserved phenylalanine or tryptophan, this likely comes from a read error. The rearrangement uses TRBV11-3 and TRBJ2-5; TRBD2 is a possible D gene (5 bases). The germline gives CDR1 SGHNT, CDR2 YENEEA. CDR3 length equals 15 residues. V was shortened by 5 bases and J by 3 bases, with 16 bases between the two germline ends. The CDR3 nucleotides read TGTGCCAGCAGCCAGGCCGGGAAACCAGAAGAGACCCAGTACATC. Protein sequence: CASSQAGKPEETQYI.

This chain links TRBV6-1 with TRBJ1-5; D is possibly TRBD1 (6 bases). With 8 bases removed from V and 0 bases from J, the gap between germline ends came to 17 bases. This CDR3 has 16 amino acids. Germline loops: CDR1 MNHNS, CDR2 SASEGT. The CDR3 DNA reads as TGTGCCAGCGGGGGCCCCAAGGGATATAGCAATCAGCCCCAGCATTTT. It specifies CASGGPKGYSNQPQHF.

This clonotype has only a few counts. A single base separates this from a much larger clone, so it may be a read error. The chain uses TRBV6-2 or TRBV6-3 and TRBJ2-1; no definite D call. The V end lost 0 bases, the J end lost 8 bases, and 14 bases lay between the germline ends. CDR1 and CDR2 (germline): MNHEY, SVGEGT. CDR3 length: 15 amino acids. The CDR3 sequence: CASSYSPPPCDEQFF. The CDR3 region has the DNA TGTGCCAGCAGTTACTCGCCCCCACCCTGCGATGAGCAGTTCTTC.

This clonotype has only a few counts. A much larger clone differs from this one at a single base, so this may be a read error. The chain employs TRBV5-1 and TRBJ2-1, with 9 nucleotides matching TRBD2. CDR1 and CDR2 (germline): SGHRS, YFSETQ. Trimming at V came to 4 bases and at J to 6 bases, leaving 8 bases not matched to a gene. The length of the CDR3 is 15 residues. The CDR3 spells CASSRAGGALNEQFF. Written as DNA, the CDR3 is TGCGCCAGCAGCCGGGCGGGGGGGGCCCTCAATGAGCAGTTCTTC.

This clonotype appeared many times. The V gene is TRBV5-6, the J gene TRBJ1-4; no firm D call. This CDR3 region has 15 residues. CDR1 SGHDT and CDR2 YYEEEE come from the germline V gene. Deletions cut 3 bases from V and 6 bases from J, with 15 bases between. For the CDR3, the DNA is TGTGCCAGCAGCTCGACTGGGGAGGGTGATGAAAAACTGTTTTTT. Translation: CASSSTGEGDEKLFF.

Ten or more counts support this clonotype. The CDR3 loop is CSAALALSSYNEQFF. The CDR3 bases are TGCAGTGCAGCCCTAGCTCTTAGCTCCTACAATGAGCAGTTCTTC. The chain couples TRBV20-1 to TRBJ2-1; D is possibly TRBD2 (5 bases). Per the germline V gene, CDR1 is DFQATT and CDR2 is SNEGSKA (reference sequence). V lost 6 bases and J 0 bases, leaving 15 bases between the germline ends. CDR3 size: 15 residues.

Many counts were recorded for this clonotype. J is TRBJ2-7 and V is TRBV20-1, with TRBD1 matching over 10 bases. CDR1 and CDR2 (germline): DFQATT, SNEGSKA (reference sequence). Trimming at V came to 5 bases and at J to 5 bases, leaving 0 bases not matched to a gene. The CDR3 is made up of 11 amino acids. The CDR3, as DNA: TGCAGTGCTGGGACAGGGGACGAGCAGTACTTC. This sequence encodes CSAGTGDEQYF.

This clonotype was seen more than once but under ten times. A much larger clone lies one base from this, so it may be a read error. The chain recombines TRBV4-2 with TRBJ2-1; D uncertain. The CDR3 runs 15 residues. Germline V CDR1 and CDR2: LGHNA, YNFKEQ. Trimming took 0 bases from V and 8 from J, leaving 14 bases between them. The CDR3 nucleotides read TGTGCCAGCAGCCAAGATGCTGGGCAGAGCGATGAGCAGTTCTTC. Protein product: CASSQDAGQSDEQFF.

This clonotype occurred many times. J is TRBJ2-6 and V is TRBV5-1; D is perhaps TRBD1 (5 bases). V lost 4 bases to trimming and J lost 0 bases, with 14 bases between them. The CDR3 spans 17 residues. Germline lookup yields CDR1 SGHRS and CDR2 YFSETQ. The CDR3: CASSSVSGFSGANVLTF. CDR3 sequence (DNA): TGCGCCAGCAGCAGCGTTTCAGGGTTCTCTGGGGCCAACGTCCTGACTTTC.

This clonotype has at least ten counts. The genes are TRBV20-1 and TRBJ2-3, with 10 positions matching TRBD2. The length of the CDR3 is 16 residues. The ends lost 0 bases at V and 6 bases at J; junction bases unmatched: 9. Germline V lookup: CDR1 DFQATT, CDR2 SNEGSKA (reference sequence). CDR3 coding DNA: TGCAGTGCTAGAGACCTACTAGCGGGGACGGCGGATACGCAGTATTTT. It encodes CSARDLLAGTADTQYF.

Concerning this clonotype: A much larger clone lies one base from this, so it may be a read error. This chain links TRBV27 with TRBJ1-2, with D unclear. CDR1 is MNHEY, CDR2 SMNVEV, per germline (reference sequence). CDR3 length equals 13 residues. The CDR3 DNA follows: TGTGCCGGCAGTCGGATATCCAGCTATGGCTACACCTTC. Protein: CAGSRISSYGYTF.

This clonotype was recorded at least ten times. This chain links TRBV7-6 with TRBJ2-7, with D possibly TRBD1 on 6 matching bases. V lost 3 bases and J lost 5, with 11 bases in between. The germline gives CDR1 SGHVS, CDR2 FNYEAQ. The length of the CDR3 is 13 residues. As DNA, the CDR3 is TGTGCCAGCAGCTTTACAGGGCGCGACGAGCAGTACTTC. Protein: CASSFTGRDEQYF.

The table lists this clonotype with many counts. CDR3 protein: CASSQPPNYGYTF. CDR3 nucleotide sequence: TGTGCCAGCAGCCAGCCACCTAACTATGGCTACACCTTC. The genes are TRBV7-9 and TRBJ1-2; D unresolved. Germline V lookup: CDR1 SEHNR, CDR2 FQNEAQ (reference sequence). Trimming took off 5 bases at V and 0 bases at J, with 7 bases between the two ends. The CDR3 sequence is 13 residues long.